The T cell receptor (beta chain) described here comes from a study of vaccination effects on CD4 cells after COVID-19. At the level of the study: Following the second dose by a median of 72 days, the post-vaccine samples were obtained.

ViraFEST assay sequencing came after antigen-specific CD4+ T cells were expanded with viral peptide pools. Subsequent to 10 days of culture, CD4+ T cells were isolated. Of the BNT162b2 and mRNA-1273 vaccines, participants received two doses of one or the other. People in the vaccine group had not been infected with SARS-CoV-2 before, and their nucleocapsid antibodies were negative. Supplemented with 7.5 to 10 IU/ml IL-2 and 9.5 to 10 ug/ml peptides, a few million PBMC per well were kept in culture. Half-medium replacement with IL-2 medium occurred on days 3 and 7. Sequenced by immunoSEQ multiplex PCR; TCRdb stores in-frame clones only, minus some. The sample has approximately 61,000 clones, 73% seen once. Concerning this clone itself: What it binds is unknown.

CDR3 length: 11 residues. Trimming left V 8 bases short and J 8 bases short, with 12 bases between. Germline values: CDR1 MDHEN, CDR2 SYDVKM. The source is a human donor who received a COVID-19 vaccine. Sequences were derived from CD4+ T cells from PBMCs cultured with HCoV-229E spike peptides, sampled after COVID-19 vaccination. The chain recombines TRBV28 with TRBJ1-2; D is uncertain. In DNA, the CDR3 is TGTGCCAGCGGCCGGACCTGGGGCTACACCTTC. Its translation is CASGRTWGYTF.